This record concerns one T cell receptor beta chain sequence. CDR1 is KGHSH, CDR2 LQKENI, per germline. The V and J ends lost 2 bases and 5 bases respectively, with 19 bases between them. This CDR3 spans 18 amino acids. This sample was taken from a study of blood T cell repertoires in COVID-19. Background on the study: The analysed material was cDNA or gDNA that came from T cells, B-cell-depleted T cells, or PBMCs.

Under the authors' procedure: Nucleated cell counts were estimated from reference gene primer amplification. Using immunoSEQ multiplex PCR, the repertoire was profiled, and TCRdb retains in-frame clones only, with some absent. V and J calls and clone size follow that table, whereas D and trimming were derived from the DNA. The sample gives 150,000 to 180,000 clones, 76% of which show up once; more than 3% is in the top ten. The material sequenced was peripheral blood. The V gene is TRBV18, the J gene TRBJ1-6; perhaps TRBD1 as D (5 bases). This sequence was found in a woman of 80 years or more with acute or convalescent COVID-19. CDR3 sequence: CASSPSAAGVLNNSPLHF. DNA for the CDR3: TGTGCCAGCTCACCATCGGCAGCGGGGGTGTTAAATAATTCACCCCTCCACTTT.